These T cell receptor beta chains were read from a single sample in a study of T cells in Graves' hyperthyroidism and ophthalmopathy. MiXCR, applied by TCRdb to the multiplex PCR reads, yields one record per CDR3 protein. The sample lists approximately 560,000 distinct CDR3 sequences, about 15% occurring once. Sequenced material: blood. These TCRs come from a woman aged 25-40 years with Graves' hyperthyroidism. Each CDR3 is given with its conserved first and last residue. Fields, in order: D gene, J gene, V gene, clone size, CDR3 DNA, CDR3 protein. D genes are given only for firm matches. The size entry is marked missing in some rows and otherwise reads once, few, many or a size class.

D: NA
J: TRBJ2-1
V: TRBV6-2/TRBV6-3
size: once
DNA: TGTGCCAGCAGTTCATGGCCCGGGGCTTTGTACAATGAGCAGTTCTTC
CDR3: CASSSWPGALYNEQFF

D: NA
J: TRBJ2-3
V: TRBV30
size: many
DNA: TGTGCCTGGAGTTTCGGACAGCGCGCAGATACGCAGTATTTT
CDR3: CAWSFGQRADTQYF

D: TRBD1
J: TRBJ2-7
V: TRBV27
size: many
DNA: TGTGCCAGCTCGGACAGGGTGAACGAGCAGTACTTC
CDR3: CASSDRVNEQYF

D: TRBD2
J: TRBJ2-1
V: TRBV12-3/TRBV12-4
size: few
DNA: TGTGCCAGCAGTTTCTCAGCGGGAGCGCTTGAGCAGTTCTTC
CDR3: CASSFSAGALEQFF

D: NA
J: TRBJ1-6
V: TRBV27
size: few
DNA: TGTGCCAGCAGTTTACAGGGACCTCGGTCACCCCTCCACTTT
CDR3: CASSLQGPRSPLHF

D: NA
J: TRBJ2-2
V: TRBV7-3
size: NA
DNA: TGTGCCAGCAGCTCCTCTCGGAACACCGGGGAGCTGTTTTTT
CDR3: CASSSSRNTGELFF

D: TRBD1
J: TRBJ1-5
V: TRBV18
size: many
DNA: TGTGCCAGCTCACAACGGGACAGCCATCAGCCCCAGCATTTT
CDR3: CASSQRDSHQPQHF

D: NA
J: TRBJ1-1
V: TRBV20-1
size: many
DNA: TGCAGTGCTGAGAGGACCATGAACACTGAAGCTTTCTTT
CDR3: CSAERTMNTEAFF

D: NA
J: TRBJ2-6
V: TRBV10-3
size: many
DNA: TGTGCCATCAGCCCAGGAGCAGGTTGGGCTGGGGCCAACGTCCTGACTTTC
CDR3: CAISPGAGWAGANVLTF

D: TRBD2
J: TRBJ2-1
V: TRBV5-8
size: many
DNA: TGTGCCAGCAGCCGAGGGACTAGCTCAAGCTCCTACAATGAGCAGTTCTTC
CDR3: CASSRGTSSSSYNEQFF

D: TRBD1
J: TRBJ2-7
V: TRBV6-5
size: NA
DNA: TGTGCCAGCAGTTACCGACAGGGATCGGACGAGCAGTACTTC
CDR3: CASSYRQGSDEQYF

D: TRBD2
J: TRBJ2-7
V: TRBV20-1
size: many
DNA: TGCAGTGCAACGACTAGCGGGAACTACGAGCAGTACTTC
CDR3: CSATTSGNYEQYF

D: NA
J: TRBJ2-3
V: TRBV7-6
size: many
DNA: TGTGCCAGCAGCTTAGCGGGGTTAAAAGATACGCAGTATTTT
CDR3: CASSLAGLKDTQYF

D: TRBD1
J: TRBJ1-1
V: TRBV20-1
size: many
DNA: TGCAGTGCTGACCCTCAGGGGGGTGCTGAAGCTTTCTTT
CDR3: CSADPQGGAEAFF

D: TRBD2
J: TRBJ2-7
V: TRBV29-1
size: many
DNA: TGCAGCGCAGGGACTAGCGGGACTGGGGAGCAGTACTTC
CDR3: CSAGTSGTGEQYF

D: TRBD1
J: TRBJ1-5
V: TRBV15
size: many
DNA: TGTGCCACCAGCAGAGGATATGGACAGGACACGACTAGCAATCAGCCCCAGCATTTT
CDR3: CATSRGYGQDTTSNQPQHF

D: NA
J: TRBJ2-3
V: TRBV20-1
size: NA
DNA: TGCAGTGCTAGAGATCAAGGGGAAACCCCATCACGGGATACGCAGTATTTT
CDR3: CSARDQGETPSRDTQYF

D: TRBD2
J: TRBJ2-1
V: TRBV5-1
size: many
DNA: TGCGCCAGCAGCCCCCATACAGCACTAGCGGGACACCCGGGTGAGCAGTTCTTC
CDR3: CASSPHTALAGHPGEQFF

D: NA
J: TRBJ1-5
V: TRBV6-2/TRBV6-3
size: few
DNA: TGTGCCAGCAGTCGGACTAGCAATCAGCCCCAGCATTTT
CDR3: CASSRTSNQPQHF

D: NA
J: TRBJ2-7
V: TRBV11-2
size: many
DNA: TGTGCCAGCAGCCCGACTTCAGACGAGCAGTACTTC
CDR3: CASSPTSDEQYF

D: NA
J: TRBJ1-5
V: TRBV20-1
size: NA
DNA: TGCAGTGCTAGAGATGGACAGCGTAGCAATCAGCCCCAGCATTTT
CDR3: CSARDGQRSNQPQHF

D: NA
J: TRBJ2-7
V: TRBV7-9
size: many
DNA: TGTGCCAGCAGCTTAGATCTGGGGGGCCGAGACGAGCAGTACTTC
CDR3: CASSLDLGGRDEQYF

D: NA
J: TRBJ2-3
V: TRBV5-1
size: few
DNA: TGCGCCAGCAGCTTGGACGTCTTAAATACGCAGTATTTT
CDR3: CASSLDVLNTQYF

D: NA
J: TRBJ1-3
V: TRBV6-2/TRBV6-3
size: many
DNA: TGTGCCAGCAGTTACCCGGGCTACTCTGGAAACACCATATATTTT
CDR3: CASSYPGYSGNTIYF

D: TRBD2
J: TRBJ2-3
V: TRBV27
size: NA
DNA: TGTGCCAGCAGTCCAAGACTAGCGGGATTCACAGATACGCAGTATTTT
CDR3: CASSPRLAGFTDTQYF

D: NA
J: TRBJ2-1
V: TRBV6-5
size: many
DNA: TGTGCCAGCAGTTACGTGGGGTGGGCGGTCTACAATGAGCAGTTCTTC
CDR3: CASSYVGWAVYNEQFF

D: TRBD1
J: TRBJ1-1
V: TRBV20-1
size: many
DNA: TGCAGTGCTAGCGGGAAAACAGGGGTGAACACTGAAGCTTTCTTT
CDR3: CSASGKTGVNTEAFF

D: NA
J: TRBJ2-7
V: TRBV6-2/TRBV6-3
size: many
DNA: TGTGCCAGCAGTTTTGATCCCGGCCAGCAGTACTTC
CDR3: CASSFDPGQQYF

D: TRBD1
J: TRBJ2-2
V: TRBV6-1
size: few
DNA: TGTGCCAGCAGTGAGGCCTTAGGACAGGGGGGCACCGGGGAGCTGTTTTTT
CDR3: CASSEALGQGGTGELFF

D: NA
J: TRBJ2-7
V: TRBV6-1
size: few
DNA: TGTGCCAGCAGTTACATCGGGGACTCCAATCCCTACGAGCAGTACTTC
CDR3: CASSYIGDSNPYEQYF

D: TRBD2
J: TRBJ2-7
V: TRBV6-5
size: few
DNA: TGTGCCAGCAGTTACTCGGGACTACATACAGAGCAGTACTTC
CDR3: CASSYSGLHTEQYF

D: TRBD1
J: TRBJ2-7
V: TRBV5-5
size: many
DNA: TGTGCCAGCAGCTACCGGGACAGGGTCCCCCACGAGCAGTACTTC
CDR3: CASSYRDRVPHEQYF

D: TRBD1
J: TRBJ1-3
V: TRBV6-1
size: NA
DNA: TGTGCCACCAAACAGGGGGGCTCTGGAAACACCATATATTTT
CDR3: CATKQGGSGNTIYF

D: NA
J: TRBJ1-3
V: TRBV11-2
size: many
DNA: TGTGCCAGCAGCTTAGTTCTTGGAAACACCATATATTTT
CDR3: CASSLVLGNTIYF

D: TRBD2
J: TRBJ2-2
V: TRBV24-1
size: NA
DNA: TGTGCCACCAGCCCCTCCGGGACTAGGTTCGCCGGGGAGCTGTTTTTT
CDR3: CATSPSGTRFAGELFF

D: NA
J: TRBJ2-7
V: TRBV6-5
size: many
DNA: TGTGCCAGCAGAGTGGATCAGGGTTGGGCGGCGAGTCTTCCCTACGAGCAGTACTTC
CDR3: CASRVDQGWAASLPYEQYF

D: NA
J: TRBJ2-1
V: TRBV29-1
size: NA
DNA: TGCAGCGTCCCCCGCCCGGGACTCAGCTACAATGAGCAGTTCTTC
CDR3: CSVPRPGLSYNEQFF

D: NA
J: TRBJ1-2
V: TRBV28
size: many
DNA: TGTGCCAGCAGAACTACGGACAACCATGGCTACACCTTC
CDR3: CASRTTDNHGYTF

D: NA
J: TRBJ2-2
V: TRBV7-2
size: many
DNA: TGTGCCAGCAGCTCCACAGGATTGAACACCGGGGAGCTGTTTTTT
CDR3: CASSSTGLNTGELFF

D: NA
J: TRBJ1-1
V: TRBV12-3/TRBV12-4
size: many
DNA: TGTGCCAGCACCTGGGGGGACACTGAAGCTTTCTTT
CDR3: CASTWGDTEAFF

D: NA
J: TRBJ2-7
V: TRBV3-1
size: NA
DNA: TGTGCCAGCAGACTCAATTCCGGGACGCCCTCCGAGCAGTACTTC
CDR3: CASRLNSGTPSEQYF

D: TRBD2
J: TRBJ2-1
V: TRBV28
size: few
DNA: TGTGCCAGCAGGCTAGCGGGAGCTGGGGAGGGTGAGCAGTTCTTC
CDR3: CASRLAGAGEGEQFF

D: NA
J: TRBJ1-2
V: TRBV19
size: NA
DNA: TGTGCCAGTAGTGCAAGAATCCGGGGCTACACCTTC
CDR3: CASSARIRGYTF

D: NA
J: TRBJ1-2
V: TRBV6-2/TRBV6-3
size: many
DNA: TGTGCCAGCAGTTACGTTGACGGAAACTATGGCTACACCTTC
CDR3: CASSYVDGNYGYTF

D: NA
J: TRBJ2-2
V: TRBV28
size: few
DNA: TGTGCCAGCAGCCCTGGGAAACCCACCGGGGAGCTGTTTTTT
CDR3: CASSPGKPTGELFF

D: NA
J: TRBJ2-1
V: TRBV7-3
size: many
DNA: TGTGCCAGCAGCCCCAGTCTGGGGAATGAGCAGTTCTTC
CDR3: CASSPSLGNEQFF

D: TRBD2
J: TRBJ2-1
V: TRBV15
size: NA
DNA: TGTGCCACCAGTCTCGCGGGAGCAGAGCAGTTCTTC
CDR3: CATSLAGAEQFF

D: TRBD2
J: TRBJ2-7
V: TRBV11-2
size: many
DNA: TGTGCCAGCAGCCCCCTGGCCCTAGCGGGACTCTCCTACGAGCAGTACTTC
CDR3: CASSPLALAGLSYEQYF

D: TRBD1
J: TRBJ2-4
V: TRBV2
size: many
DNA: TGTGCCAGCAGGGACAAGACAGGGTTTGAAAACATTCAGTACTTC
CDR3: CASRDKTGFENIQYF

D: TRBD2
J: TRBJ2-2
V: TRBV11-2
size: few
DNA: TGTGCCAGCAGCCAAGCGGGAGTCGGAACCGGGGAGCTGTTTTTT
CDR3: CASSQAGVGTGELFF

D: NA
J: TRBJ1-4
V: TRBV7-9
size: few
DNA: TGTGCCAGCAGCGCACAGACTGAAAAACTGTTTTTT
CDR3: CASSAQTEKLFF

D: TRBD1
J: TRBJ1-2
V: TRBV5-6
size: few
DNA: TGTGCCAGCAGCTTGGGGGGGCAGGGGGCGTTCTATGGCTACACCTTC
CDR3: CASSLGGQGAFYGYTF